This T cell receptor beta chain derives from a study of PD-L1 blockade in urothelial cancer. Study-wide background: At 6 weeks and at 3 weeks (second dose) after treatment start, blood was analyzed.

Regarding time point: peripheral blood 6 weeks after treatment start. Sampling of each patient yielded between 1 and 8 specimens, collected pretreatment and on-treatment. Every PCR received spiked-in synthetic TCR analog templates. Using immunoSEQ multiplex PCR, the repertoire was profiled, and TCRdb retains in-frame clones only, with some absent. The sample shows over 100,000 clones, roughly 90% of them seen only once. CDR3 length equals 14 residues. V gave up 4 bases and J gave up 0 bases, with 7 bases separating them. Germline CDR1 is SGDLS and CDR2 is YYNGEE. The V call is TRBV9, the J call TRBJ1-4; D remains ambiguous. The sequenced sample was PBMCs, obtained around atezolizumab (anti-PD-L1) treatment. The clonotype was recovered from a man aged 55 to 70 with urothelial cancer. The CDR3 here is CASSLAPTNEKLFF. CDR3 bases: TGTGCCAGCAGCTTGGCCCCAACTAATGAAAAACTGTTTTTT.